This T cell receptor beta chain was identified during a study of beta chain features in type 1 diabetes. Across the whole study: Healthy donors and patients showed comparable age, gender and cell yields.

This CDR3 spans 16 amino acids. CDR1 is MGHDK and CDR2 is SYGVNS in the germline V gene. Unmatched junction bases numbered 15, after V lost 7 bases and J lost 5 bases. Study-wide points: Patients' naive, central memory and Treg TCRB repertoires seemed closer to one another than those of healthy donors. High TCR expression in some cells could lead to their over-representation in cDNA sequencing. A moderate, significant TCRB CDR3 shortening appeared in type 1 diabetes across four CD4+ subsets.

All of the isolated RNA was reverse transcribed, so expressed TCRB transcripts were sequenced. Only in-frame clones appear in the TCRdb table, and some are missing; sequencing was by immunoSEQ multiplex PCR. Of 300,000 to 400,000 clones in the sample, approximately 15% are singletons; the top ten hold over 0.014%. The single heparinised draw taken from each donor contained about 100 mL of blood on average. Points on this clone: What it recognizes is unknown.

The chain links TRBV25-1 to TRBJ2-3; 7 bases align to TRBD2. The clonotype originates from a woman aged 18-29 years with type 1 diabetes. The specimen was naive CD4+ T cells from blood. The CDR3 loop reads CASTLSGAGRVDTQYF. CDR3 coding DNA: TGTGCCAGCACCCTTTCCGGAGCGGGGAGGGTAGATACGCAGTATTTT.